This T cell receptor beta chain was observed in a study of cytotoxic CD8 clonotypes in ibrutinib-treated CLL. This clone was counted once. CDR1 is MNHEY, CDR2 SVGAGI, per germline. CDR3 length equals 15 residues. With 6 bases clipped from V and 4 bases from J, the junction kept 11 bases outside the gene matches. Assay: immunoSEQ multiplex PCR; the TCRdb copy retains only in-frame clones and omits some. The data contain around 70,000 clones, about nine tenths of them singletons. The sequencing here drew on PBMCs, taken after 12 months of ibrutinib treatment. This clonotype originated in a human donor with chronic lymphocytic leukemia. The chain carries TRBV6-5 and TRBJ1-2, with TRBD1 matching over 7 bases. Here the CDR3 reads CASSHPTGYGYGYTF. CDR3 DNA sequence: TGTGCCAGCAGCCACCCGACAGGGTATGGCTATGGCTACACCTTC.